The sequence of this T cell receptor (beta chain) was determined in a study of shared clonotypes between healthy human individuals. As for the study in general: Contributing individuals were two females and a few males aged 18 to 49.

The study's findings and limits: Only blood samples were collected, and tissue repertoires likely differ.

Sequenced by immunoSEQ multiplex PCR; TCRdb stores in-frame clones only, minus some. This table holds about 660,000 clones, approximately 79% found once. Concerning this clone: Its antigen is still unknown. A much larger clone lies a single base off, so this may be a read error.

Germline assignment: CDR1 SEHNR and CDR2 FQNEAQ (reference sequence). The CDR3 spans 13 residues. V was cut by 5 bases and J by 0 bases, with 2 bases left in between. The TCR comes from a woman aged 25 to 39 in good health. The genes are TRBV7-9 and TRBJ2-6, with D hard to call. What was sequenced was memory CD4+ T cells sorted from blood. As for subset: CD45RA-negative fraction. CDR3 residues: CASSDSGANVLTF. The CDR3 coding sequence is TGTGCCAGCAGCGACTCTGGGGCCAACGTCCTGACTTTC.